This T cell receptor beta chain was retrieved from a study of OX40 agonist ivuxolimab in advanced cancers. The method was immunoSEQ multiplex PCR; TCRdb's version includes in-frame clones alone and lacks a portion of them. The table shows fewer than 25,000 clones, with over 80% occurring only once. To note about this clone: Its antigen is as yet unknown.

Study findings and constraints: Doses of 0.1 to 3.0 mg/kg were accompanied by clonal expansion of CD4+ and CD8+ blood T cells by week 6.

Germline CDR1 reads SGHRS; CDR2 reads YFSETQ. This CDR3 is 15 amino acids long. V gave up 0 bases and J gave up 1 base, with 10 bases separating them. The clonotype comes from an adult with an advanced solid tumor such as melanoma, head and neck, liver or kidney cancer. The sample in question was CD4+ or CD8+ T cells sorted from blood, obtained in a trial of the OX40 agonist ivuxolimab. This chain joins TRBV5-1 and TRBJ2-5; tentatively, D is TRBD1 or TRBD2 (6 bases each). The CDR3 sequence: CASSLAGAAQETQYF. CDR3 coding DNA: TGCGCCAGCAGCTTGGCGGGGGCGGCCCAAGAGACCCAGTACTTC.